This T cell receptor beta chain derives from a study of shared T cell receptors in the human thymus. The assay was immunoSEQ multiplex PCR, and TCRdb's table has in-frame clones only and misses some. There are approximately 400,000 clones in the sample; around 93% occur only once, and 0.015% to 0.025% lies in the top ten. The CDR3 is 15 amino acids. V was clipped by 4 bases and J by 4 bases; unmatched bases: 6. The rearrangement joins TRBV5-3 to TRBJ2-1; 9 bases agree with TRBD2. TRBV5-3 is reported as an ORF; its role is uncertain. The sequencing input was thymocytes. The sequence derives from a human donor. The CDR3, as DNA: TGTGCCAGAAGCCTTAGCGGGAGAGGTTACAATGAGCAGTTCTTC. It specifies CARSLSGRGYNEQFF.